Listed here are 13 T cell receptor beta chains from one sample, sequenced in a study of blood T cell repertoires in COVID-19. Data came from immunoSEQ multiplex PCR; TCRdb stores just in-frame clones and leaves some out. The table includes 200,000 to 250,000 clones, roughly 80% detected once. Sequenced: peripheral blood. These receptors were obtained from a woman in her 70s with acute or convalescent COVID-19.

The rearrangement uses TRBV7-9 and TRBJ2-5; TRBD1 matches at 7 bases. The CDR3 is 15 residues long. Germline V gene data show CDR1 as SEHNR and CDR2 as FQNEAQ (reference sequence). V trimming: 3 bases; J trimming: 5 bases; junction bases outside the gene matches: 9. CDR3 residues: CASSFDGGRGETQYF. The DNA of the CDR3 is TGTGCCAGCAGCTTCGATGGGGGCAGGGGGGAGACCCAGTACTTC.

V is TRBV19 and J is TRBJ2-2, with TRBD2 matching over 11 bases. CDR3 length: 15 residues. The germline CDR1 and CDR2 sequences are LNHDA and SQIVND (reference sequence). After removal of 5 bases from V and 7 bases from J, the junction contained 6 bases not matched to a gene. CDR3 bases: TGTGCCAGTAGTGTACTAGCGGGGGCGTTCGGGGAGCTGTTTTTT. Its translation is CASSVLAGAFGELFF.

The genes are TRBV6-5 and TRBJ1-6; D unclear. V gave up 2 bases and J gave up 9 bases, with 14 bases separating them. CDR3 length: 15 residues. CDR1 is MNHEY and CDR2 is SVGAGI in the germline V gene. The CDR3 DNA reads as TGTGCCAGCAGTTACAGGCCGGCAGCGGGTTCACCCCTCCACTTT. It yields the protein CASSYRPAAGSPLHF.

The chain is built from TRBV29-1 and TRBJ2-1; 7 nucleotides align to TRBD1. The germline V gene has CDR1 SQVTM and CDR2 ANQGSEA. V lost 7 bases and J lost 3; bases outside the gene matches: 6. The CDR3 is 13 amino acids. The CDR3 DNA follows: TGCAGCGGATGGGACAGCCGCTACAATGAGCAGTTCTTC. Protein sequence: CSGWDSRYNEQFF.

CDR3 coding DNA: TGTGCCAGCAGCTTAGCGACGCCGGGTTACGGGGCCAACGTCCTGACTTTC. This translates into CASSLATPGYGANVLTF. The rearrangement joins TRBV7-9 to TRBJ2-6; no firm D call. Germline V lookup: CDR1 SEHNR, CDR2 FQNEAQ (reference sequence). The CDR3 sequence is 17 residues long. V dropped 0 bases and J dropped 4 bases, with 13 bases sitting between them. The entire variable domain, with the rest obtained from reference TRBV7-9 and TRBJ2-6, is as follows: DTGVSQNPRHKITKRGQNVTFRCDPISEHNRLYWYRQTLGQGPEFLTYFQNEAQLEKSRLLSDRFSAERPKGSFSTLEIQRTEQGDSAMYLCASSLATPGYGANVLTFGAGSRLTVL.

DNA for the CDR3: TGTGCCAGCAGTCTCACCGGTCTGGGGGGGGCAGATACGCAGTATTTT. Protein sequence: CASSLTGLGGADTQYF. This chain connects TRBV7-3 to TRBJ2-3; 7 bases align to TRBD2. The CDR3 sequence is 16 residues long. From germline, CDR1 is SGHTA and CDR2 FQGTGA. The V and J ends lost 6 bases and 4 bases, in that order; junction bases with no gene match: 13. Drawing the rest from reference TRBV7-3 and TRBJ2-3, the complete variable domain is GAGVSQTPSNKVTEKGKYVELRCDPISGHTALYWYRQSLGQGPEFLIYFQGTGAADDSGLPNDRFFAVRPEGSVSTLKIQRTERGDSAVYLCASSLTGLGGADTQYFGPGTRLTVL.

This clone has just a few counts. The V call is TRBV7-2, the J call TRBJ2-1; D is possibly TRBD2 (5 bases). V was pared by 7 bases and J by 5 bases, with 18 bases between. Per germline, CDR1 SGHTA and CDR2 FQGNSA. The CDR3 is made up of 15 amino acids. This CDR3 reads CASTPGASSHNEQFF. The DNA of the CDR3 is TGTGCCAGCACCCCAGGCGCTAGCAGCCACAATGAGCAGTTCTTC.

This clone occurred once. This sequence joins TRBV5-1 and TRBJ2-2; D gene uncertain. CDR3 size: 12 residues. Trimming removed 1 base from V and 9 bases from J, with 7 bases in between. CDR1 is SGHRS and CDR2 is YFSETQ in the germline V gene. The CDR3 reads CASSLNFRELFF. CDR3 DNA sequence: TGCGCCAGCAGCTTGAACTTTCGGGAGCTGTTTTTT.

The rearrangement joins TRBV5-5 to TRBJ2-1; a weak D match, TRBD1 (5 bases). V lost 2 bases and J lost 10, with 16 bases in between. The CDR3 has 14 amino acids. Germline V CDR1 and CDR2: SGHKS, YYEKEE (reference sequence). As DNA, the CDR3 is TGTGCCAGCAGCTTCCCGGGCCCCCACAGGGAGCAGTTCTTC. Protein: CASSFPGPHREQFF.

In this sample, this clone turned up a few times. As DNA, the CDR3 is TGTGCCAGCAGCGTAGAGGACAGGGGAGGAAGCTACACCTTC. This translates into CASSVEDRGGSYTF. V and J are TRBV9 and TRBJ1-2, with 9 nucleotides matching TRBD1. The ends lost 0 bases at V and 9 bases at J; junction bases unmatched: 6. The CDR3 contains 14 residues. Germline V gene data show CDR1 as SGDLS and CDR2 as YYNGEE.

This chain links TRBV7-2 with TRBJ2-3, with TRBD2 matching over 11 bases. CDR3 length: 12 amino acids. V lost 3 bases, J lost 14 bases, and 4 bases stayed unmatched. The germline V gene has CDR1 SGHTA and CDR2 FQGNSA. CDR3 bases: TGTGCCAGCAGCTTTAGCGGGGGGGCCTCGTATTTT. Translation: CASSFSGGASYF.

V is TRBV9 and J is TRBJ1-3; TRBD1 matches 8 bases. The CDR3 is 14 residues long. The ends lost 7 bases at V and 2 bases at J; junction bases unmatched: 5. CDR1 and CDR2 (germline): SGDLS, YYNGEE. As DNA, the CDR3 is TGTGCCAGCGGGACAGGTATCACTGGAAACACCATATATTTT. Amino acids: CASGTGITGNTIYF. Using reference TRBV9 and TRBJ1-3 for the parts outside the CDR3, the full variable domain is DSGVTQTPKHLITATGQRVTLRCSPRSGDLSVYWYQQSLDQGLQFLIQYYNGEERAKGNILERFSAQQFPDLHSELNLSSLELGDSALYFCASGTGITGNTIYFGEGSWLTVV.

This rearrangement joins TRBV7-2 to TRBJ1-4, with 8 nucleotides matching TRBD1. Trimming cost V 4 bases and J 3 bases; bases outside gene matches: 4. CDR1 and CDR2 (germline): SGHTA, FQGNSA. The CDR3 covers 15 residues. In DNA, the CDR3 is TGTGCCAGCAGCTCAACAGGGGGGTCTAATGAAAAACTGTTTTTT. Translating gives CASSSTGGSNEKLFF.